This TCR beta chain originates from a study of tumor-infiltrating lymphocytes in primary liver carcinoma. At the level of the study: Every sample contained roughly 3.65 to 7.5 million productive TCRbeta reads, and these numbers were similar from one tissue type to another.

TCR beta cDNA came from roughly 0.45 ug total RNA, primed with a constant-region primer. Researchers made the TCR beta libraries by running three nested multiplex PCR rounds with slightly modified ARM-PCR. Researchers ran the first two PCR rounds for roughly 11 cycles each with TRBV1-TRBV30 forward primers and a C-beta reverse primer. TCRdb reanalysed the multiplex PCR reads using MiXCR and keeps one entry per CDR3 protein. This sample carries 310,000 or so distinct CDR3 sequences, more than 55% of them seen once, and the ten largest clones take approximately 17%. Comment on this clonotype: Its antigen is currently unknown.

Trimming removed 8 bases from V and 1 base from J, with 21 bases in between. Germline CDR1 SGHAT, CDR2 FQNNGV. This CDR3 contains 16 residues. Study-wide results and limits: In tumor-adjacent and tumor-blood pairs, overlap was lower than in tumor region pairs. Bulk samples went unsorted, so CD4+ and CD8+ repertoires were not compared.

The researchers obtained blood RNA from unsorted whole blood and also extracted germline DNA. At sampling, these chronic HBV carriers had received no treatment. The chain recombines TRBV11-2 with TRBJ2-7; D possibly corresponds to TRBD1 (5 bases). Sequenced input: peripheral blood. The sequence was collected from a woman in her thirties with primary liver carcinoma and hepatitis B virus infection. The CDR3 sequence: CASCPEARRGSYEQYF. CDR3 DNA sequence: TGTGCCAGCTGCCCCGAGGCTAGAAGGGGTTCCTACGAGCAGTACTTC. Based on the CDR3 plus reference TRBV11-2 and TRBJ2-7, the full variable domain is EAGVAQSPRYKIIEKRQSVAFWCNPISGHATLYWYQQILGQGPKLLIQFQNNGVVDDSQLPKDRFSAERLKGVDSTLKIQPAKLEDSAVYLCASCPEARRGSYEQYFGPGTRLTVT.